The 30 T cell receptor beta chains listed next were all sequenced from one sample in a study of blood T cell repertoires in COVID-19. Here immunoSEQ multiplex PCR was the method, and the copy in TCRdb shows in-frame clones only, minus some. The repertoire holds roughly 100,000 clones, with over 65% as singletons. The sample was peripheral blood. The receptor set was obtained from a human donor in a cohort sampled during active COVID-19.

The rearrangement joins TRBV6-4 to TRBJ1-5; D not resolved. The CDR3 loop spans 14 amino acids. CDR1 and CDR2 (germline): MRHNA, SNTAGT. V lost 0 bases and J 4 bases, leaving 7 bases between the germline ends. The CDR3, as DNA: TGTGCCAGCAGTGACTCTAGGCGGAATCAGCCCCAGCATTTT. This encodes CASSDSRRNQPQHF.

The chain is built from TRBV6-4 and TRBJ1-2; D might be TRBD1 (6 bases). V was pared by 4 bases and J by 2 bases, with 14 bases between. Germline CDR1 is MRHNA and CDR2 is SNTAGT. The CDR3 contains 15 residues. This chain's CDR3 is CASSGGRGANYGYTF. The CDR3 nucleotides are TGTGCCAGCAGTGGCGGACGGGGGGCAAACTATGGCTACACCTTC.

This chain joins TRBV14 and TRBJ1-5; D uncertain. This CDR3 has 14 residues. V was trimmed by 5 bases and J by 0 bases, leaving 8 bases between them. Germline V gene sequence: CDR1 SGHDN, CDR2 FVKESK. CDR3 sequence reads: CASSDGNSNQPQHF. CDR3 in DNA: TGTGCCAGCAGCGACGGGAATAGCAATCAGCCCCAGCATTTT.

This chain connects TRBV9 to TRBJ1-2, with TRBD1 matching 9 bases. The CDR3 covers 14 residues. Germline trimming cut 4 bases from V and 12 bases from J; bases unmatched to any gene: 13. Germline CDR1 is SGDLS and CDR2 is YYNGEE. The CDR3: CASSIQGTGHSHTF. The CDR3 DNA sequence: TGTGCCAGCAGCATCCAGGGGACAGGGCATAGCCACACCTTC.

J is TRBJ1-4 and V is TRBV3-1 (or the pseudogene TRBV3-2); D ambiguous. Trimming took 3 bases from V and 5 from J, leaving 13 bases between them. Germline CDR1 reads LGHDT; CDR2 reads YNNKEL (reference sequence). The CDR3 sequence is 15 residues long. In nucleotides, the CDR3 is TGTGCCAGCAGCCATAGGAGTGGCCGAAATGAAAAACTGTTTTTT. Encoded protein: CASSHRSGRNEKLFF.

The rearrangement joins TRBV20-1 to TRBJ1-5, with 8 bases identical to TRBD1. The V and J ends lost 4 bases and 2 bases, in that order; junction bases with no gene match: 7. The CDR3 length is 15 residues. Germline lookup yields CDR1 DFQATT and CDR2 SNEGSKA (reference sequence). Here the CDR3 DNA reads TGCAGTGCTATTGACAGGGGTACGGGCAATCAGCCCCAGCATTTT. Protein: CSAIDRGTGNQPQHF.

J is TRBJ1-1 and V is TRBV27; 7 nucleotides agree with TRBD1. Unmatched junction bases numbered 8, after V lost 2 bases and J lost 11 bases. Germline-derived CDR1 and CDR2 are MNHEY and SMNVEV (reference sequence). CDR3 length equals 13 residues. The CDR3 region is CASSLPGGQRAFF. The DNA for the CDR3 is TGTGCCAGCAGTTTACCAGGGGGGCAACGGGCTTTCTTT.

This clone has only a few counts. The chain joins TRBV6-6 to TRBJ2-5, with D uncertain. The CDR3 runs 16 residues. V gave up 5 bases and J gave up 1 base, with 17 bases separating them. CDR1 is MNHNY and CDR2 is SVGAGI in the germline V gene (reference sequence). CDR3 coding DNA: TGTGCCAGCAGTCGACCCGCCGTTCGAGGCCAAGAGACCCAGTACTTC. Translation: CASSRPAVRGQETQYF.

The V gene is TRBV18, the J gene TRBJ1-2; 7 bases match TRBD1. The CDR3 length is 13 residues. Germline V lookup: CDR1 KGHSH, CDR2 LQKENI. With V trimmed by 5 bases and J by 1 base, 1 base remained unmatched. The CDR3 protein is CASSGTVNYGYTF. In nucleotides, the CDR3 is TGTGCCAGCTCAGGGACAGTTAACTATGGCTACACCTTC.

This chain uses TRBV18 with TRBJ1-5; D is undetermined. The CDR3 has 14 amino acids. Germline CDR1 is KGHSH and CDR2 is LQKENI. V was shortened by 3 bases and J by 5 bases, with 11 bases between the two germline ends. DNA for the CDR3: TGTGCCAGCTCACCTGGAGGGATCCATCAGCCCCAGCATTTT. Its translation is CASSPGGIHQPQHF.

The chain has TRBV19 and TRBJ1-5; possible D gene TRBD1, 6 bases. V was clipped by 8 bases and J by 3 bases, with 11 bases between them. Germline V gene data show CDR1 as LNHDA and CDR2 as SQIVND (reference sequence). The CDR3 totals 13 residues. In DNA form, the CDR3 reads TGTGCCAGTCAGGGGTCCTTCAATCAGCCCCAGCATTTT. Translation gives CASQGSFNQPQHF.

This sequence joins TRBV7-2 and TRBJ1-5; TRBD1 matches at 9 bases. Looked up from germline, CDR1 is SGHTA and CDR2 is FQGNSA. The CDR3 contains 16 residues. The V segment lost 5 bases and the J segment 9 bases; nucleotides outside the gene matches: 14. The CDR3: CASSPDPSTGGGPQHF. The DNA of the CDR3 is TGTGCCAGCAGCCCCGACCCCTCGACAGGGGGGGGGCCCCAGCATTTT.

V usage is TRBV4-3 and J usage is TRBJ2-1, with 7 positions matching TRBD2. Germline CDR1 and CDR2: LGHNA and YSLEER. V was clipped by 0 bases and J by 9 bases; unmatched bases: 2. CDR3 length: 13 amino acids. The CDR3 DNA reads as TGCGCCAGCAGCCAAGATCGGACTAGTGAGCAGTTCTTC. Its translation: CASSQDRTSEQFF.

This rearrangement joins TRBV30 to TRBJ2-1; D uncertain. V lost 2 bases and J lost 0, with 11 bases in between. This CDR3 is built from 15 residues. The germline gives CDR1 GTSNPN, CDR2 SVGIG (reference sequence). The DNA for the CDR3 is TGTGCCTGGAGTAACCCCCGGTACTCCTACAATGAGCAGTTCTTC. Protein sequence: CAWSNPRYSYNEQFF.

The CDR3 DNA is TGCAGCGTACAGGGGGCGGGAGGAAGAACTGAAGCTTTCTTT. Its protein is CSVQGAGGRTEAFF. The rearrangement links TRBV29-1 to TRBJ1-1; TRBD1 matches at 9 bases. The CDR3 has 14 amino acids. V shed 6 bases, J shed 5 bases, and the junction held 10 bases outside the gene matches. CDR1 and CDR2 from the germline V gene are SQVTM and ANQGSEA.

The J gene is TRBJ1-2, the V gene TRBV5-4, with D uncertain. There are 14 residues in the CDR3. The V end was cut by 4 bases, the J end by 4 bases, with 14 bases between. Germline-derived CDR1 and CDR2 are SGHNT and YYREEE (reference sequence). CDR3 loop: CASSPGREGYGYTF. The CDR3 region has the DNA TGTGCCAGCAGCCCCGGAAGAGAGGGCTATGGCTACACCTTC.

This sequence joins TRBV9 and TRBJ1-2; 9 bases line up with TRBD1. The CDR3 runs to 14 residues. J lost 7 bases, V lost 3 bases, and 7 bases had no gene match. CDR1 is SGDLS and CDR2 is YYNGEE in the germline V gene. The CDR3 reads CASSEGQGHFGYTF. The CDR3 region has the DNA TGTGCCAGCAGCGAGGGACAGGGTCATTTTGGCTACACCTTC.

The chain employs TRBV5-1 and TRBJ1-2; 8 bases fit TRBD1. This CDR3 comprises 15 residues. With 5 bases clipped from V and 0 bases from J, the junction kept 6 bases outside the gene matches. Germline CDR1 and CDR2: SGHRS and YFSETQ. DNA of the CDR3: TGCGCCAGCAGGACAGGGGAGGGAACTAACTATGGCTACACCTTC. Its translation: CASRTGEGTNYGYTF.

This clone was detected only once. J is TRBJ1-5 and V is TRBV7-2; TRBD1 aligns across 10 bases. Germline trimming cut 5 bases from V and 6 bases from J; bases unmatched to any gene: 7. Looked up from germline, CDR1 is SGHTA and CDR2 is FQGNSA. The CDR3 has 15 amino acids. This chain's CDR3 is CASSMTGGGRQPQHF. The CDR3 nucleotides are TGTGCCAGCAGCATGACAGGGGGCGGTCGTCAGCCCCAGCATTTT.

This sequence joins TRBV12-5 and TRBJ2-5, with 13 bases identical to TRBD2. Trimming cost V 6 bases and J 2 bases; bases outside gene matches: 3. The CDR3 runs 15 residues. Germline V lookup: CDR1 LGHNT, CDR2 FRNRAP. The CDR3 DNA sequence: TGTGCTAGTGGGACTAGCGGGGGGCTACAAGAGACCCAGTACTTC. Protein: CASGTSGGLQETQYF.

A single count supports this clone. This sequence joins TRBV7-9 and TRBJ1-1; no clear D. The CDR3 length is 14 residues. CDR1 SEHNR and CDR2 FQNEAQ come from the germline V gene (reference sequence). With 9 bases removed from V and 1 base from J, the gap between germline ends came to 15 bases. The CDR3 reads CASNTVSGNTEAFF. CDR3 nucleotides: TGTGCCAGTAACACAGTTTCAGGGAACACTGAAGCTTTCTTT.

The chain joins TRBV27 to TRBJ1-5, with D unclear. From germline, CDR1 is MNHEY and CDR2 SMNVEV (reference sequence). This CDR3 region has 14 residues. V dropped 5 bases and J dropped 7 bases, with 15 bases sitting between them. The CDR3 reads CASSRRDSGQPQHF. The CDR3 DNA sequence: TGTGCCAGCAGTCGTAGGGATTCGGGACAGCCCCAGCATTTT.

The chain joins TRBV5-6 to TRBJ2-7, with 9 nucleotides matching TRBD1. This CDR3 has 15 amino acids. CDR1 SGHDT and CDR2 YYEEEE come from the germline V gene. J gave up 2 bases and V 4 bases, and 7 bases lay outside the gene matches. In nucleotides, the CDR3 is TGTGCCAGCAGCCCCTTGGGGACAGGGACCTACGAGCAGTACTTC. Translated: CASSPLGTGTYEQYF.

The chain links TRBV7-9 to TRBJ2-2, with D perhaps TRBD2 (6 bases). The CDR3 spans 16 residues. V lost 8 bases, J lost 1 base, and 17 bases lay in between. Germline values: CDR1 SEHNR, CDR2 FQNEAQ (reference sequence). The CDR3 region is CASLGERRGNTGELFF. The CDR3, as DNA: TGTGCCAGCCTGGGGGAGAGGAGGGGGAACACCGGGGAGCTGTTTTTT. The variable domain in full, with the rest retrieved from reference TRBV7-9 and TRBJ2-2, is DTGVSQNPRHKITKRGQNVTFRCDPISEHNRLYWYRQTLGQGPEFLTYFQNEAQLEKSRLLSDRFSAERPKGSFSTLEIQRTEQGDSAMYLCASLGERRGNTGELFFGEGSRLTVL.

The rearrangement joins TRBV15 to TRBJ1-4, with D maybe TRBD1 (5 bases). The CDR3 spans 15 residues. V dropped 1 base and J dropped 8 bases, with 14 bases sitting between them. The germline V gene encodes CDR1 LNHNV and CDR2 YYDKDF (reference sequence). The CDR3, as DNA: TGTGCCACCAGCAGAGTCAGGGAAAACTGGGAAAAACTGTTTTTT. This translates into CATSRVRENWEKLFF. The full variable domain, with the rest looked up from reference TRBV15 and TRBJ1-4, is DAMVIQNPRYQVTQFGKPVTLSCSQTLNHNVMYWYQQKSSQAPKLLFHYYDKDFNNEADTPDNFQSRRPNTSFCFLDIRSPGLGDTAMYLCATSRVRENWEKLFFGSGTQLSVL.

The rearrangement uses TRBV19 and TRBJ1-5; perhaps TRBD1 as D (6 bases). Per germline, CDR1 LNHDA and CDR2 SQIVND (reference sequence). V was clipped by 6 bases and J by 1 base, with 16 bases between them. The CDR3 runs to 16 residues. The CDR3 DNA sequence: TGTGCCAGTAGGAAAACAGGGCGGGTAAGCAATCAGCCCCAGCATTTT. This codes for CASRKTGRVSNQPQHF.

The chain recombines TRBV29-1 with TRBJ1-1; D is undetermined. The CDR3 is made up of 12 amino acids. The germline CDR1 and CDR2 sequences are SQVTM and ANQGSEA. Between the trimmed V and J ends, which lost 5 bases and 4 bases, there was a span of 11 bases. This chain's CDR3 is CSVYAVSTEAFF. CDR3 DNA sequence: TGCAGCGTTTATGCGGTGAGCACTGAAGCTTTCTTT.

V is TRBV5-4 and J is TRBJ2-3; no reliable D call. The V gene lost 1 base and the J gene lost 0 bases, with 6 bases spanning the gap. This CDR3 is 14 amino acids long. Germline loops: CDR1 SGHNT, CDR2 YYREEE (reference sequence). The chain's CDR3 is CASSLTASTDTQYF. CDR3 nucleotides: TGTGCCAGCAGCTTGACAGCTAGCACAGATACGCAGTATTTT.

This chain links TRBV6-6 with TRBJ1-5; 7 nucleotides line up with TRBD1. Germline CDR1 MNHNY, CDR2 SVGAGI (reference sequence). The CDR3 covers 14 residues. The ends lost 5 bases at V and 5 bases at J; junction bases unmatched: 6. CDR3 DNA sequence: TGTGCCAGCAGTGACCGGGACAGACATCAGCCCCAGCATTTT. It yields the protein CASSDRDRHQPQHF.

V gene TRBV19 combines with J gene TRBJ2-1; 8 nucleotides align to TRBD1. The CDR3 runs to 17 residues. Germline CDR1 reads LNHDA; CDR2 reads SQIVND (reference sequence). The junction had 13 bases not matched to a gene; V was cut back by 5 bases and J by 4 bases. CDR3: CASSSQTRTGPYNEQFF. The CDR3 DNA follows: TGTGCCAGTAGTTCCCAAACTCGGACAGGGCCTTACAATGAGCAGTTCTTC.